This T cell receptor beta chain was identified during a study of human T cells and chemical hapten exposure. This CDR3 is built from 14 residues. Germline V gene sequence: CDR1 ENHRY, CDR2 SYGVKD. Regarding time point: healthy volunteer bleed at 6 weeks. Whole blood, unfractionated, served as the material for total RNA extraction. With regard to this clonotype: A read error may account for a junction end that differs from germline.

From the RACE reads, TCRdb called clonotypes with MiXCR, one entry per CDR3 protein. The sample records fewer than 85,000 distinct CDR3 sequences, 8.5% to 9.5% being singletons. Sequencing input: whole blood. This clonotype was obtained from a female donor in good health. Some clones in this sample may be carry-over from other donors' samples. The J gene is TRBJ2-2, the V gene TRBV10-3, with a weak D call TRBD2 (7 bases). DNA of the CDR3: TGTGCCAAAACGGGGGGCCCGGGCACCGGGGAGCCGTTTTTT. Its translation is CAKTGGPGTGEPFF.